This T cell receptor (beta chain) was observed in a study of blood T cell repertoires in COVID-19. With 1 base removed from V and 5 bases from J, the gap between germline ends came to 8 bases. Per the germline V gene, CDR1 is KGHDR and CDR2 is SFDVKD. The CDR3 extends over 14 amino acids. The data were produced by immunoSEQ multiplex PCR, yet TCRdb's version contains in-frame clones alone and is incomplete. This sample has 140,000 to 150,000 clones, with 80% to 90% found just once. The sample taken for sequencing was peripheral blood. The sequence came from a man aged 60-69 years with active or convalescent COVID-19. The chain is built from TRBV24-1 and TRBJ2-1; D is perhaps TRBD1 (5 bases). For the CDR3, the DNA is TGTGCCACCAGTGATTTCATCAGGGACAATGAGCAGTTCTTC. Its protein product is CATSDFIRDNEQFF.